This TCR beta chain is drawn from a study of a mutant IDH1 vaccine in newly diagnosed glioma. As for the study in general: Patients got their first vaccination 4-6 weeks after radiotherapy alone, or with temozolomide cycles. Treated patients had a mean age of around 40 years and a sex split that was about 62% male and 37.5% female.

Sequencing used immunoSEQ multiplex PCR; TCRdb keeps in-frame clones, though not all of them. The top ten clones hold roughly 5.1% of a sample with around 52,000 clones, about nine tenths of them seen once. For this clone: Its antigen is currently unknown.

The germline CDR1 and CDR2 sequences are KGHSH and LQKENI. The CDR3 contains 13 residues. V was pared by 1 base and J by 2 bases, with 6 bases between. Time point given: week 5, during vaccination. Doses consisted of 300 ug of mutant IDH1 20-mer peptide each, paired with topical imiquimod. The donors had new WHO grade 3 or 4 astrocytomas; these were IDH1-mutant and ATRX-lost. V gene TRBV18 combines with J gene TRBJ2-7; a possible D gene is TRBD1 (5 bases). The specimen comprised PBMCs, sampled from a glioma patient whose treatment included an IDH1 peptide vaccine. The TCR sequence derives from a woman in her forties with glioma. The CDR3 coding sequence is TGTGCCAGCTCACCACGGGGCCCCTACGAGCAGTACTTC. This codes for CASSPRGPYEQYF.